This T cell receptor beta chain emerged from a study of T-cell memory formation after mild COVID-19. Study at large: TCR clusters were mostly confined to one donor each. Study outcomes and limitations: Second-wave clones that peaked on day 37 lacked confirmed SARS-CoV-2 specificity.

At least ten counts were recorded for this clonotype. The antigen is unknown. TCRdb re-analysed the 5' RACE reads in MiXCR, keeping a single row per CDR3 protein. The table shows about 350,000 distinct CDR3 sequences, with roughly 13% occurring only once. The CDR3 runs 14 residues. CDR1 SGHTA and CDR2 FQGNSA come from the germline V gene. V was pared by 3 bases and J by 0 bases, with 7 bases between. The sequenced sample consisted of PBMCs or a T cell subset sorted from them (not recorded which). The receptor was isolated from a man between 18 and 35 years old who had mild COVID-19 (a few samples of this study predate the infection). Cell type and time point are not known. The V gene is TRBV7-2, the J gene TRBJ2-3, with D unclear. The chain's CDR3 is CASSLRKSTDTQYF. The CDR3 bases are TGTGCCAGCAGCTTGAGGAAGAGCACAGATACGCAGTATTTT.